The clone carrying this TCR beta chain was seen more than once but under ten times. Profiled with immunoSEQ multiplex PCR; TCRdb holds only in-frame clones, not every one. The sample lists 30,000 to 50,000 clones; roughly 78% were seen once. The data were obtained in a study of memory CD4+ T cells and cytomegalovirus serostatus. At the level of the study: Healthy Belgian adult donors included about 10 CMV-positive and some 24 CMV-negative people.

The sort gate was single viable CD3+CD4+CD8-CD45RO+ cells for memory CD4+ T cells. CMV serostatus came from serum IgG against pp150, pp28, p38, p52. After thawing, CD4+ T cells were positively selected. CDR1 and CDR2 from the germline V gene are LNHDA and SQIVND (reference sequence). The CDR3 is made up of 16 amino acids. Losses at the gene ends were 3 bases for V and 3 bases for J; bases not matched to a gene: 5. The chain employs TRBV19 and TRBJ1-5; 10 bases are shared with TRBD1. This clonotype was obtained from an adult in good health and CMV-seronegative. The material sequenced was memory CD4+ T cells from blood. The CDR3 protein is CASSMGDRGFNQPQHF. CDR3 nucleotides: TGTGCCAGTAGTATGGGGGACAGGGGTTTCAATCAGCCCCAGCATTTT.